One and the same sample provided the 16 T cell receptor beta chains below, sequenced in a study of T cells in Graves' hyperthyroidism and ophthalmopathy. Researchers amplified the TCR beta CDR3 regions from RNA transcripts. The TCR CDR3 was amplified in a first-round RT-PCR using the HTBI primer set. A single record per CDR3 protein comes from TCRdb applying MiXCR to the multiplex PCR reads. The sample yields under 40,000 distinct CDR3 sequences, less than 50% seen once. The sample consisted of blood. These receptors were collected from a woman in her forties or fifties with Graves' hyperthyroidism that later progressed to Graves' ophthalmopathy.

Many counts were recorded for this clonotype. The chain has TRBV7-9 and TRBJ2-3; 10 nucleotides match TRBD2. Trimming removed 1 base from V and 4 bases from J; junction bases left unmatched: 5. The length of the CDR3 is 16 residues. The germline CDR1 and CDR2 sequences are SEHNR and FQNEAQ (reference sequence). The CDR3 coding sequence is TGTGCCAGCAGCTTAGACCTAGCGGGAGTCGCAGATACGCAGTATTTT. It yields the protein CASSLDLAGVADTQYF.

Regarding this clonotype: The junction departs from the called germline gene at one end, perhaps through a read error. The V gene is TRBV6-2 or TRBV6-3, the J gene TRBJ1-1; 8 bases fit TRBD1. The CDR3 is made up of 15 amino acids. In germline, CDR1 is MNHEY, CDR2 SVGEGT. The CDR3 loop is CASTKLMTGDTEASF. CDR3 in DNA: TGTGCCAGCACCAAACTAATGACAGGGGATACTGAAGCTTCCTTT.

With regard to this clonotype: This sequence may be a read error, since a much larger clone differs from it by one base. The gene calls are TRBV28 and TRBJ2-2; D gene ambiguous. This CDR3 is built from 15 residues. V was trimmed by 6 bases and J by 5 bases, leaving 16 bases between them. Germline values: CDR1 MDHEN, CDR2 SYDVKM. CDR3 residues: CASRGSPGRTGELFF. As DNA, the CDR3 is TGTGCCAGCAGAGGTTCACCGGGTCGAACCGGGGAGCTGTTTTTT.

The table lists this clonotype with a few counts. The J gene is TRBJ2-1, the V gene TRBV28; 13 bases match TRBD2. The CDR3 has 15 residues. The germline gives CDR1 MDHEN, CDR2 SYDVKM. Trimming at V came to 6 bases and at J to 15 bases, leaving 14 bases not matched to a gene. DNA for the CDR3: TGTGCCAGCAGGGGCCCGGGACTAGCGGGATTTTTGGCGTTCTTC. Protein: CASRGPGLAGFLAFF.

Judged by abundance, this clonotype is medium-sized. The V call is TRBV7-8, the J call TRBJ2-7; no definite D call. Germline CDR1 and CDR2: SGHVS and FQNEAQ. Between the trimmed V and J ends, which lost 0 bases and 2 bases, there was a span of 2 bases. This CDR3 has 12 residues. Here the CDR3 DNA reads TGTGCCAGCAGCTTAGCTGCCTACGAGCAGTACTTC. Its protein is CASSLAAYEQYF.

This clonotype was found many times. This chain connects TRBV20-1 to TRBJ1-3; maybe TRBD1 (5 bases). CDR1 and CDR2 from the germline V gene are DFQATT and SNEGSKA (reference sequence). The germline V and J ends were trimmed by 6 bases and 0 bases, with 18 bases remaining between them. This CDR3 is built from 16 residues. The CDR3 region is CSAQAGRGFSGNTIYF. DNA for the CDR3: TGCAGTGCCCAAGCGGGGAGGGGATTCTCTGGAAACACCATATATTTT.

This clonotype occurred many times. V and J are TRBV7-8 and TRBJ1-1; 9 bases are shared with TRBD1. This CDR3 spans 17 amino acids. Germline V CDR1 and CDR2: SGHVS, FQNEAQ. V was clipped by 2 bases and J by 0 bases; unmatched bases: 7. CDR3 amino acids: CASSLTGGTGLNTEAFF. DNA of the CDR3: TGTGCCAGCAGCTTAACAGGGGGGACAGGGTTGAACACTGAAGCTTTCTTT.

In nucleotides, the CDR3 is TGTGCCAGCAGCCCCGGACTAGCGGCTGAGCAGTTCTTC. Translated: CASSPGLAAEQFF. The chain links TRBV11-2 to TRBJ2-1; 10 bases fit TRBD2. Germline values: CDR1 SGHAT, CDR2 FQNNGV. J lost 9 bases, V lost 5 bases, and 4 bases had no gene match. The CDR3 spans 13 residues.

This clonotype was counted at least ten times. The chain joins TRBV6-2 or TRBV6-3 to TRBJ1-3; unclear D gene. Looked up from germline, CDR1 is MNHEY and CDR2 is SVGEGT. This CDR3 comprises 15 residues. Between the trimmed V and J ends, which lost 4 bases and 0 bases, there was a span of 10 bases. The CDR3 region has the DNA TGTGCCAGCAGTTTAGGACGGCTCTCTGGAAACACCATATATTTT. Residues: CASSLGRLSGNTIYF.

The V call is TRBV2, the J call TRBJ2-5; TRBD1 matches at 7 bases. V lost 10 bases and J lost 1; bases outside the gene matches: 12. The CDR3 loop spans 15 amino acids. Germline lookup yields CDR1 SNHLY and CDR2 FYNNEI. The CDR3 nucleotides read TGTGCCACCCGTAGGGACAGCCACATCCAAGAGACCCAGTACTTC. Protein product: CATRRDSHIQETQYF. Filled out from reference TRBV2 and TRBJ2-5, the complete variable domain reads EPEVTQTPSHQVTQMGQEVILRCVPISNHLYFYWYRQILGQKVEFLVSFYNNEISEKSEIFDDQFSVERPDGSNFTLKIRSTKLEDSAMYFCATRRDSHIQETQYFGPGTRLLVL.

V and J are TRBV14 and TRBJ2-6; 7 bases line up with TRBD1. CDR3 length: 16 amino acids. The germline V gene has CDR1 SGHDN and CDR2 FVKESK. J lost 2 bases, V lost 4 bases, and 5 bases had no gene match. The CDR3 DNA reads as TGTGCCAGCAGCCTACAGGGGAACACTGGGGCCAACGTCCTGACTTTC. Amino acid sequence: CASSLQGNTGANVLTF.

This clonotype was observed many times. V and J are TRBV11-2 and TRBJ2-3, with a possible D match to TRBD2 (5 bases). Germline V lookup: CDR1 SGHAT, CDR2 FQNNGV. This CDR3 has 17 residues. V was shortened by 2 bases and J by 0 bases, with 15 bases between the two germline ends. CDR3 protein: CASSLRPGNPSTDTQYF. CDR3 DNA: TGTGCCAGCAGCTTACGCCCGGGAAATCCTAGCACAGATACGCAGTATTTT.

This clonotype has only one observation. This chain connects TRBV19 to TRBJ2-3; D is uncertain. The germline V gene has CDR1 LNHDA and CDR2 SQIVND (reference sequence). The CDR3 is 15 residues long. Trimming took off 1 base at V and 0 bases at J, with 8 bases between the two ends. The chain's CDR3 is CASSIGPLSTDTQYF. The CDR3 DNA is TGTGCCAGTAGTATAGGCCCCCTTAGCACAGATACGCAGTATTTT.

The chain joins TRBV20-1 to TRBJ1-6; TRBD1 agrees at 7 bases. Unmatched junction bases numbered 8, after V lost 5 bases and J lost 7 bases. The CDR3 contains 14 residues. CDR1 is DFQATT, CDR2 SNEGSKA, per germline (reference sequence). CDR3 protein: CSADRDRQNSPLHF. The CDR3, as DNA: TGCAGTGCTGACCGGGACAGACAGAATTCACCCCTCCACTTT.

Turning to this clonotype: An end of the junction does not agree with germline; a read error may underlie this. The CDR3 bases are TGCGCCAGCAGCATGGGGGACACTGAAGCTTTCTTT. Translating gives CASSMGDTEAFF. V gene TRBV9 combines with J gene TRBJ1-1; TRBD1 might be the D (5 bases). This CDR3 has 12 amino acids. Germline V gene sequence: CDR1 SGDLS, CDR2 YYNGEE.

Of note for this clonotype: Germline is not matched at one junction end, which may reflect a read error. The CDR3 nucleotides are TGTGCCAGCAGTGATTTGGACCCTTCGGCGAACACTGAAGCTTCCTTT. This sequence encodes CASSDLDPSANTEASF. The chain uses TRBV2 and TRBJ1-1; D call uncertain. The germline V gene encodes CDR1 SNHLY and CDR2 FYNNEI. This CDR3 is 16 amino acids long.